The T cell receptor beta chain described here comes from a study of Ad26.COV2.S vaccination and SARS-CoV-2 variants. V lost 6 bases, J lost 4 bases, and 7 bases stayed unmatched. Germline V CDR1 and CDR2: MDHEN, SYDVKM. The CDR3 contains 15 residues. Stated treatment: roughly 19 received Ad26.COV2.S at low or high dose, single or two shots; roughly 5 received placebo; per-sample allocation not given. Specimens were obtained on day 63 following the first vaccine or placebo injection. This clone has a handful of counts. The data were produced by immunoSEQ multiplex PCR, yet TCRdb's version contains in-frame clones alone and is incomplete. The sample includes some 300,000 clones, about 82% of them seen just once.

This chain links TRBV28 with TRBJ1-1, with 11 bases fitting TRBD1. Sequencing used peripheral blood, obtained in a trial of Ad26.COV2.S vaccine versus placebo. The clonotype was recovered from a person aged 18-60 years who received the Ad26.COV2.S COVID-19 vaccine or a placebo. The CDR3 nucleotides read TGTGCCAGCAGAAGGACAGGGGGCTTGGGCACTGAAGCTTTCTTT. This sequence encodes CASRRTGGLGTEAFF.